The clone carrying this TCR beta chain was observed a few times. Its antigen is unidentified. The data belong to a study of blood T cells in healthy people across ages. Findings and caveats of the study: Estimates of diversity drawn from one million T cells were considered underestimates.

Sample-barcoded 5' priming and a J-beta primer mix drove a second PCR of roughly 6 to 12 cycles. MiXCR was run by TCRdb on the 5' RACE reads, yielding one entry per CDR3 protein. Of about 1 million distinct CDR3 sequences listed, 40% to 55% are singletons. This CDR3 is 16 amino acids long. With 5 bases clipped from V and 5 bases from J, the junction kept 7 bases outside the gene matches. Germline values: CDR1 SNHLY, CDR2 FYNNEI. The clonotype was recovered from a woman aged 60-75 years in good health. Sequencing was done on a sample of blood. The J gene is TRBJ2-5, the V gene TRBV2; TRBD2 matches 14 bases. The CDR3 spells CASSPGTSGSWETQYF. The CDR3 DNA reads as TGTGCCAGCAGTCCCGGGACTAGCGGGAGTTGGGAGACCCAGTACTTC.